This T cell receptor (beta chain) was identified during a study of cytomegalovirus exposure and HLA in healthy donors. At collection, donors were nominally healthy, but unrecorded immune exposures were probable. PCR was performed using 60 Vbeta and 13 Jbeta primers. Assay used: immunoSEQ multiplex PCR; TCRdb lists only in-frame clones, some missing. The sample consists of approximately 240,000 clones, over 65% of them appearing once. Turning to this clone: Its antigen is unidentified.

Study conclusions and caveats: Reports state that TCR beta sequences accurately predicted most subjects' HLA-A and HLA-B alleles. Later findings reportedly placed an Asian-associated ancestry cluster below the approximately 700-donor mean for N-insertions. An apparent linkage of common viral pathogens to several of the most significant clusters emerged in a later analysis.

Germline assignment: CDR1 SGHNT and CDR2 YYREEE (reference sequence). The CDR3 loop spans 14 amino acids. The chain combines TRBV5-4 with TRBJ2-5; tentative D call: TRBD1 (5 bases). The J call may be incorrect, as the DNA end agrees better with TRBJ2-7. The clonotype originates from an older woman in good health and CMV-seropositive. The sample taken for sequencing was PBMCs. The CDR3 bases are TGTGCCAGCAGCTTGTTCAGCAGGGCCTACGAGCAGTACTTC. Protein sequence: CASSLFSRAYEQYF.